Listed below are T cell receptor beta chains from one sample, sequenced in a study of cytomegalovirus exposure and HLA in healthy donors. Only in-frame clones appear in the TCRdb table, and some are missing; sequencing was by immunoSEQ multiplex PCR. This sample's table reports about 160,000 clones. The specimen sequenced was PBMCs. The receptor set was obtained from a woman aged 55-75 years in good health and CMV-seronegative. Each CDR3 is given with its conserved first and last residue. D genes are given only for firm matches.

D gene,V gene,J gene,CDR3 DNA,CDR3 protein
-,TRBV20-1,TRBJ1-1,TGCAGTGCTTCCCCGACGGGTACACCTTCATTT,CSASPTGTPSF
TRBD2,TRBV10-1,TRBJ2-7,TGCGCCAGCAGTGATGGCGGGAGGGCCTCCGAGCAGTACTTC,CASSDGGRASEQYF
TRBD1,TRBV4-1,TRBJ1-3,TGCGCCAGCAGCCTGGGACAGGGGGCCGGAAACACCATATATTTT,CASSLGQGAGNTIYF
TRBD1,TRBV6-5,TRBJ2-4,TGTGCCAGCAGTTACCAGGACAGGGGCTTGGACATTCAGTACTTC,CASSYQDRGLDIQYF
-,TRBV5-8,TRBJ1-4,TGTGCCAGCAGCCCGAAGGGACTTCCGAATTTGATTAATGAAAAACTGTTTTTT,CASSPKGLPNLINEKLFF
-,TRBV29-1,TRBJ2-7,TGCAGCGTTGACCTCGGACAGGGAGGGTCCTACGAGCAGTACTTC,CSVDLGQGGSYEQYF
TRBD2,TRBV4-1,TRBJ2-1,TGCGCCAGCAGCCGAGGCGGGGGCGGGAGGTCAAATGAGCAGTTCTTC,CASSRGGGGRSNEQFF
TRBD1,TRBV5-5,TRBJ1-1,TGTGCCAGCAGAAGAGGGGGACAGGGAAGGCCCGTGAACACTGAAGCTTTCTTT,CASRRGGQGRPVNTEAFF
-,TRBV19,TRBJ2-3,TGTGCCAGTAACATGGACACTTATACGCAGTATTTT,CASNMDTYTQYF
TRBD2,TRBV5-4,TRBJ2-2,TGTGCCAGCAGCTTAAGCGGGAGCAGAACAGGGGAGCTGTTTTTT,CASSLSGSRTGELFF
-,TRBV18,TRBJ2-7,TGTGCCAGCTCACCACCGGACAAACCGGGCTACGAGCAGTACTTC,CASSPPDKPGYEQYF
TRBD2,TRBV5-1,TRBJ2-1,TGCGCCAGCAGCTTGGCCGCTAGCGGGGCAAGAAATGAGCAGTTCTTC,CASSLAASGARNEQFF
-,TRBV7-9,TRBJ2-5,TGTGCCAGCACCCCGACAGAAGAGACCCAGTACTTC,CASTPTEETQYF
TRBD2,TRBV2,TRBJ2-7,TGTGCCAGCAGTCGAGCGGGAGGGCCAAGGTACGAGCAGTACTTC,CASSRAGGPRYEQYF
TRBD2,TRBV19,TRBJ2-2,TGTGCCAGTAGTAGCGGGAGGCTCCACTGGGAGCTGTTTTTT,CASSSGRLHWELFF
-,TRBV2,TRBJ2-7,TGTGCCAGCAGGGCTCATGAGGGCAGGCTCTACGAGCAGTACTTC,CASRAHEGRLYEQYF
TRBD1,TRBV5-1,TRBJ1-5,TGCGCCAGCAGCTTGACAGGGGCGGACCAGCCCCAGCATTTT,CASSLTGADQPQHF
-,TRBV7-3,TRBJ2-1,TGTGCCAGCAGCCAACAACCGGGACAAATCTCCTACAATGAGCAGTTCTTC,CASSQQPGQISYNEQFF
-,TRBV5-4,TRBJ2-5,TGTGCCAGCGCACCACAATACGGAGGGGCCGAGACCCAGTACTTC,CASAPQYGGAETQYF
TRBD1,TRBV6-5,TRBJ2-7,TGTGCCAGCAGTTACTCAGGGACAGGGGGCTACGAGCAGTACTTC,CASSYSGTGGYEQYF
TRBD1,TRBV6-5,TRBJ2-7,TGTGCCAGCTGGAATCGGGACAGGGGCTCCTACGAGCAGTACTTC,CASWNRDRGSYEQYF
TRBD1,TRBV6-4,TRBJ1-2,TGTGCCAGCCGGGACGGGACAGGGGGACTCTATGGCTACACCTTC,CASRDGTGGLYGYTF
-,TRBV10-1,TRBJ1-5,TGCGCCAGCAGTGAGTCGAAGCGGCAGCCCCAGCATTTT,CASSESKRQPQHF
TRBD2,TRBV7-6,TRBJ2-7,TGTGCCAGCAGCTTAAAGGCTAGCGGGACCGACGAGCAGTACTTC,CASSLKASGTDEQYF